The source of this TCR beta chain is a study of T cell clonotyping in hematopoietic cell transplantation. Points from the study as a whole: At the given depth, recipient repertoires were over 97% de novo clonotypes. Recipient TCR diversity dropped after transplant; expanded clonotypes rose from day 30 to 180. Cells were unsorted, so CD4 and CD8 contributions were not separated.

Repertoires were generated with immunoSEQ multiplex PCR, while TCRdb's copy carries only in-frame clones and drops some. The data hold roughly 37,000 clones, with roughly 88% observed a single time. This clone was recorded only once. The antigen is unknown. The V gene end was trimmed by 3 bases and the J gene end by 4 bases; junction bases not matched to a gene: 6. The CDR3 loop spans 15 amino acids. Germline values: CDR1 SGHTA, CDR2 FQGTGA. The chain carries TRBV7-3 and TRBJ2-3; 8 bases are a match to TRBD2. The sequenced material came from peripheral blood mononuclear cells. This clonotype originated in a woman aged 40 to 50 in good health. Some clones in this sample may be carry-over from other donors' samples. The CDR3 sequence is CASSFGLARADTQYF. In nucleotides, the CDR3 is TGTGCCAGCAGCTTCGGACTAGCCAGAGCAGATACGCAGTATTTT.